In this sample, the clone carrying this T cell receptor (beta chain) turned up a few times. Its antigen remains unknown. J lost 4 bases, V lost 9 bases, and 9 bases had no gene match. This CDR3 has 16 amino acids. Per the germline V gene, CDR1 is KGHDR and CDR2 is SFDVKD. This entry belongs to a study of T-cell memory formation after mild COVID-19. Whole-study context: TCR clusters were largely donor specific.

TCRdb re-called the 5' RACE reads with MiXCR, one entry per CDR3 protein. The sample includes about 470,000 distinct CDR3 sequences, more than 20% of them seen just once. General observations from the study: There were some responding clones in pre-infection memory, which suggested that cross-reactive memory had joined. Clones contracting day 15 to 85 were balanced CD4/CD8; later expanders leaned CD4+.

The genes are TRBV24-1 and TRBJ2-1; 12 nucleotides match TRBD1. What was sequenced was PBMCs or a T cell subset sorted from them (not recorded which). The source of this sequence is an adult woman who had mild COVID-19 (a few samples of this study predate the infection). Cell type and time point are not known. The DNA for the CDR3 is TGTGCCACCGGGGACAGGGGGCTGAAAGGATACAATGAGCAGTTCTTC. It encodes CATGDRGLKGYNEQFF.